These 5 T cell receptor beta chains were all obtained from the same sample, sequenced in a study of blood T cell repertoires in COVID-19. Profiling relied on immunoSEQ multiplex PCR, and the TCRdb table lists in-frame clones only, not all of them. The sample lists about 36,000 clones; approximately 78% were seen once. Material: peripheral blood. These receptors all come from a man aged 60-69 years with acute or convalescent COVID-19.

This chain uses TRBV11-3 with TRBJ2-5; 9 positions agree with TRBD1. The CDR3 totals 17 residues. Unmatched junction bases numbered 10, after V lost 3 bases and J lost 2 bases. The germline V gene encodes CDR1 SGHNT and CDR2 YENEEA. This CDR3 reads CASSFLVGTGLQETQYF. The CDR3 nucleotides are TGTGCCAGCAGCTTCCTTGTTGGGACAGGGTTACAAGAGACCCAGTACTTC.

This rearrangement joins TRBV7-2 to TRBJ2-6; tentative D call: TRBD1 (6 bases). Germline CDR1 is SGHTA and CDR2 is FQGNSA. Trimming cost V 5 bases and J 0 bases, with 17 bases left between them. The CDR3 runs to 18 residues. The CDR3 region has the DNA TGTGCCAGCAGCACGTACAGGGCTGAGCCCTCTGGGGCCAACGTCCTGACTTTC. Its translation is CASSTYRAEPSGANVLTF.

This clone was seen repeatedly, ten times or more. For the CDR3, the DNA is TGTGCCACCAAACAGGGGGACGCAACTAATGAAAAACTGTTTTTT. It encodes CATKQGDATNEKLFF. The chain is built from TRBV2 and TRBJ1-4, with TRBD1 identical over 8 bases. The CDR3 is 15 residues long. After removal of 10 bases from V and 0 bases from J, the junction contained 7 bases not matched to a gene. Germline loops: CDR1 SNHLY, CDR2 FYNNEI.

CDR3 DNA: TGTGCCAGCAGCTTCGCGATCAACACTGAAGCTTTCTTT. Translation: CASSFAINTEAFF. J is TRBJ1-1 and V is TRBV5-4, with no clear D. The germline V and J ends were trimmed by 2 bases and 2 bases, with 7 bases remaining between them. CDR1 is SGHNT, CDR2 YYREEE, per germline (reference sequence). This CDR3 spans 13 amino acids.

The CDR3 region has the DNA TGTGCCACAGACCGGGACAGGGGGCAGGGCGAGCAGTACTTC. This encodes CATDRDRGQGEQYF. This rearrangement joins TRBV10-3 to TRBJ2-7, with 12 positions matching TRBD1. V was pared by 10 bases and J by 6 bases, with 10 bases of the junction left unmatched. The CDR3 sequence is 14 residues long. Germline lookup yields CDR1 ENHRY and CDR2 SYGVKD.